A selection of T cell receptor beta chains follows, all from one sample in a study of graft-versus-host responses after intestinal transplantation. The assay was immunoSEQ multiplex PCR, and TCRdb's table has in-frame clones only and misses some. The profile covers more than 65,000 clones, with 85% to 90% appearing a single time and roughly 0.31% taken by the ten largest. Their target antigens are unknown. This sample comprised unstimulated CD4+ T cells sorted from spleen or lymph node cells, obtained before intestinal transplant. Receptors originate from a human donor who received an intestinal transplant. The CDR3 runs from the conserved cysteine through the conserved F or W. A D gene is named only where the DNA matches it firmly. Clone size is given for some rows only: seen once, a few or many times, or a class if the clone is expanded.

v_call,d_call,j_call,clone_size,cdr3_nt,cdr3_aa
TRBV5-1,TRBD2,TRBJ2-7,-,TGCGCCAGCAGCTTGGTTTCGGCTAGCGGGCCAACCTACGAGCAGTACTTC,CASSLVSASGPTYEQYF
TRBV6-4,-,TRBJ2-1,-,TGTGCCAGCAGTTCTGACCCCGAGGCACACAATGAGCAGTTCTTC,CASSSDPEAHNEQFF
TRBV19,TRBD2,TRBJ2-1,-,TGTGCCAGCCACGGGGGGAGGGATAATGAGCAGTTCTTC,CASHGGRDNEQFF
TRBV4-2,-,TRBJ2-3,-,TGTGCCAGCAGCCAAAGTGCGGGCACAGATACGCAGTATTTT,CASSQSAGTDTQYF
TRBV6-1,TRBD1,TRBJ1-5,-,TGTGCCAGCAGCGTGACAGGGGGCGATCAGCCCCAGCATTTT,CASSVTGGDQPQHF
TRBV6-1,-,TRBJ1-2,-,TGTGCCAGCACCGAAAACAGCTTACGCGGCTACACCTTC,CASTENSLRGYTF
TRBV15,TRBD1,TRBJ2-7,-,TGTGCCACCAGCAGAGATCAGGGGGCGCTTAACGAGCAGTACTTC,CATSRDQGALNEQYF
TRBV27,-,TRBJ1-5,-,TGTGCCAGCGGACTGGGTGGATATCAGCCCCAGCATTTT,CASGLGGYQPQHF
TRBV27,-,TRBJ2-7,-,TGTGCCAGCAGTTTCCGCGGTAGGGTTGGGGCGAATGCCTACGAGCAGTACTTC,CASSFRGRVGANAYEQYF
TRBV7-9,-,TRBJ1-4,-,TGTGCCAGCAGCTCGAGAAGGGGTGATGAAAAACTGTTTTTT,CASSSRRGDEKLFF
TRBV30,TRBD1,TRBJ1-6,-,TGTGCCTGGACCGGACAGGGTTCTTCACCCCTCCACTTT,CAWTGQGSSPLHF
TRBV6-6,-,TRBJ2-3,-,TGTGCCAGCAGTCGACTAGGGGAGGGCACAGATACGCAGTATTTT,CASSRLGEGTDTQYF
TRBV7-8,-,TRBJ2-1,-,TGTGCCAGCAATAGGGGTCGTTCGAGGAATGAGCAGTTCTTC,CASNRGRSRNEQFF
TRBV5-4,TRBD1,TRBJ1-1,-,TGTGCCAGCAGCTTGGCCGGACAGGGTATCACTGAAGCTTTCTTT,CASSLAGQGITEAFF
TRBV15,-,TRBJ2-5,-,TGTGCCACCAGCACCTTAGAGACCCAGTACTTC,CATSTLETQYF
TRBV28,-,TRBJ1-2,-,TGTGCCAGCACCCTCCCCCCTGCGGCCGTCTATGGCTACACCTTC,CASTLPPAAVYGYTF
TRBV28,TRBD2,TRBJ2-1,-,TGTGCCAGCGGGACTAGCGGGACCCTAGGGGAGTTCTTC,CASGTSGTLGEFF
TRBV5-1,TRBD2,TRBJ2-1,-,TGCGCCAGCACCCTGGGGACTAGCGGGAGCAATGAGCAGTTCTTC,CASTLGTSGSNEQFF
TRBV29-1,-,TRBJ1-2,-,TGCAGCGTTGACAGGGACTATGGCTACACCTTC,CSVDRDYGYTF
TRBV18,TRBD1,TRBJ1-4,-,TGTGCCAGCTCAACGACAGGGGGTGAAAAACTGTTTTTT,CASSTTGGEKLFF
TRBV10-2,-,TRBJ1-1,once,TGCGCCAGCTGGACGCCGGGGGTGGTAGCTTTCTTT,CASWTPGVVAFF
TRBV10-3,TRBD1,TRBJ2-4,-,TGTGCCATACGGGACAGGGAGAACATTCAGTACTTC,CAIRDRENIQYF
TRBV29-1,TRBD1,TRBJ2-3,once,TGCAGTTCCAATGGACAGGGGGTCACAGATACGCAGTATTTT,CSSNGQGVTDTQYF
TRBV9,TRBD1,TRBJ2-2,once,TGTGCCAGCAGCGGGACAGGGCCGAACACCGGGGAGCTGTTTTTT,CASSGTGPNTGELFF
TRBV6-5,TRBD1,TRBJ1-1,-,TGTGCCAGCAGTTTTGACAGGGACACTGAAGCTTTCTTT,CASSFDRDTEAFF
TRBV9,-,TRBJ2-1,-,TGTGCCAGCAGCGTAGCGGGGGGCCCGAACAATGAGCAGTTCTTC,CASSVAGGPNNEQFF
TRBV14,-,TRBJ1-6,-,TGTGCCAGCAGCCTGAGAGCGGGGTATAATTCACCCCTCCACTTT,CASSLRAGYNSPLHF
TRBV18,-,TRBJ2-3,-,TGTGCCAGCTCGCCTACCCCCCGTCCTAGCACAGATACGCAGTATTTT,CASSPTPRPSTDTQYF
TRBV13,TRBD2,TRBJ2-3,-,TGTGCCAGCAGCCCTGTAGCGGGGGGAATCGCAGATACGCAGTATTTT,CASSPVAGGIADTQYF
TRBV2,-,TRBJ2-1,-,TGTGCCAGCAGTGTGGTAGCGGAGGAATCCTACAATGAGCAGTTCTTC,CASSVVAEESYNEQFF
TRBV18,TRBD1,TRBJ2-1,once,TGTGCCAGCTCACCTCGGACAGGGGGGAATGAGCAGTTCTTC,CASSPRTGGNEQFF
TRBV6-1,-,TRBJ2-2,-,TGTGCCAGCAGCGGAATCAGGGCCGGGGAGCTGTTTTTT,CASSGIRAGELFF
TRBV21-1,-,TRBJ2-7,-,TGTGCCAGCAGTCCGGCATGGGACAGGGGCGCTCGGACCTACTACGAGCAGTACTTC,CASSPAWDRGARTYYEQYF
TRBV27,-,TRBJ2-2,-,TGTGCCAGCACTCTACTGGGGCACACCGGGGAGCTGTTTTTT,CASTLLGHTGELFF
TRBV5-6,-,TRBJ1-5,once,TGTGCCAGCAGCTTGAGACAAAATCAGCCCCAGCATTTT,CASSLRQNQPQHF
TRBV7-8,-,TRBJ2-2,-,TGTGCCAGCACCCCCAGGAACACCGGGGAGCTGTTTTTT,CASTPRNTGELFF
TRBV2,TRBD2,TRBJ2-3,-,TGTGCCAGCAGTCCGGGACTAGCGGGGGGTAAAATGTCAGATACGCAGTATTTT,CASSPGLAGGKMSDTQYF
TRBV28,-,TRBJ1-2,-,TGTGCCAGCAGTTGGGGGGACTATGGCTACACCTTC,CASSWGDYGYTF
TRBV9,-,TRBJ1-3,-,TGTGCCAGCAGCGTAGAGAGCTCTGGAAACACCATATATTTT,CASSVESSGNTIYF
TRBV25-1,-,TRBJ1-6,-,TGTGCCAGCAGTCCTCAGGGGAACGCTTCACCCCTCCACTTT,CASSPQGNASPLHF
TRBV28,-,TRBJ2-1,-,TGTGCCAGCAGAAAGTTAGAGGCCTACAATGAGCAGTTCTTC,CASRKLEAYNEQFF
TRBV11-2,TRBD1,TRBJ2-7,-,TGTGCCAGCAGTGACAGGGCTTACGAGCAGTACTTC,CASSDRAYEQYF
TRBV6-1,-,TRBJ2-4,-,TGTGCCAGCAGTGAACTCCTAGAACTGAACATTCAGTACTTC,CASSELLELNIQYF
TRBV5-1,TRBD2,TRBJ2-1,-,TGCGCCAGCAGACCTGTGGTTGCTAGCGGTACCAATGAGCAGTTCTTC,CASRPVVASGTNEQFF
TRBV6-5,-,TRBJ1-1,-,TGTGCCAGCAGTTACGAGCCTGGGGGCATGAACACTGAAGCTTTCTTT,CASSYEPGGMNTEAFF
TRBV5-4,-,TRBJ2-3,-,TGTGCCAGCAGCCGGAGCCCCGAGGGAGATACGCAGTATTTT,CASSRSPEGDTQYF
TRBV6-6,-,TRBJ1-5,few,TGTGCCATCACAGGGAATCCTTACACTCAGCCCCAGCATTTT,CAITGNPYTQPQHF
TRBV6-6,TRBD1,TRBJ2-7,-,TGTGCCAGCAGGGGGACAGGGGCGACCTACGAGCAGTACTTC,CASRGTGATYEQYF
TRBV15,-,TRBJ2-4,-,TGTGCCGCCTCCGGGGTCAAAAACATTCAGTACTTC,CAASGVKNIQYF
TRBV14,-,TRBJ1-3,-,TGTGCCAGCAGCCAAGGTCCGAAAGTGGAGGTTGCATTT,CASSQGPKVEVAF
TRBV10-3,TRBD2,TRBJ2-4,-,TGTGCCATCAGTGAGGGGGGGGGTCAGGACATTCAGTACTTC,CAISEGGGQDIQYF
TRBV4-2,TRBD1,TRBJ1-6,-,TGTGCCAGCAGCCAAGTTTCAGGGGGGAATTCACCCCTCCACTTT,CASSQVSGGNSPLHF